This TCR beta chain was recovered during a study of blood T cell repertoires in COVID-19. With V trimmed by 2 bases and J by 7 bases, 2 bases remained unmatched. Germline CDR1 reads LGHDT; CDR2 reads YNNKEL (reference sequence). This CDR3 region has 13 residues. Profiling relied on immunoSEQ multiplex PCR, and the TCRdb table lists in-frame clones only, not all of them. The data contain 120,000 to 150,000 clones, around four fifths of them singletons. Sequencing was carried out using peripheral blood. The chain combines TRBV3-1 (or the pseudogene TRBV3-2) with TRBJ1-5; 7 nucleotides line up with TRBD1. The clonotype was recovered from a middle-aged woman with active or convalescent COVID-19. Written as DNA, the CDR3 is TGTGCCAGCAGCCAAAACAGGGGCCAGCCCCAGCATTTT. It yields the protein CASSQNRGQPQHF.